One sample yielded the 14 T cell receptor beta chains listed below, sequenced in a study of OX40 agonist ivuxolimab in advanced cancers. The repertoire was sequenced with immunoSEQ multiplex PCR; TCRdb's copy has only in-frame clones and lacks some. Seen here are around 70,000 clones, less than 90% observed once, and the top ten hold roughly 0.8%. Sequences were derived from CD4+ or CD8+ T cells sorted from blood, sampled in a trial of the OX40 agonist ivuxolimab. The receptors here all came from an adult with an advanced solid tumor such as melanoma, head and neck, liver or kidney cancer.

The V and J genes are TRBV6-4 and TRBJ2-4, with TRBD1 matching 7 bases. CDR1 is MRHNA, CDR2 SNTAGT, per germline. The CDR3 has 13 residues. J gave up 8 bases and V 6 bases, and 7 bases lay outside the gene matches. The DNA of the CDR3 is TGTGCCAGCAGCGCGACAGGGCAGGACATTCAGTACTTC. Protein: CASSATGQDIQYF.

The rearrangement joins TRBV28 to TRBJ2-5, with D maybe TRBD1 (5 bases). CDR1 is MDHEN and CDR2 is SYDVKM in the germline V gene. CDR3 length equals 16 residues. Trimming left V 4 bases short and J 1 base short, with 16 bases between. For the CDR3, the DNA is TGTGCCAGCAGTTGGGCAACGACAGATTTCCAAGAGACCCAGTACTTC. Encoded protein: CASSWATTDFQETQYF.

CDR3 in DNA: TGTGCTAGTGGTTTGGAAACGGGGGCTGGAAACACCATATATTTT. This codes for CASGLETGAGNTIYF. The chain is built from TRBV12-5 and TRBJ1-3, with D possibly TRBD1 on 5 matching bases. CDR3 length: 15 amino acids. The germline CDR1 and CDR2 sequences are LGHNT and FRNRAP. Trimming took 1 base from V and 2 from J, leaving 9 bases between them.

The rearrangement uses TRBV5-1 and TRBJ2-7; TRBD2 agrees at 13 bases. The CDR3 totals 15 residues. J lost 1 base, V lost 7 bases, and 5 bases had no gene match. Germline CDR1 SGHRS, CDR2 YFSETQ. Here the CDR3 reads CASGMGLAGSYEQYF. CDR3 bases: TGCGCCAGCGGAATGGGACTAGCGGGGTCCTACGAGCAGTACTTC. The entire variable domain, with the rest obtained from reference TRBV5-1 and TRBJ2-7, is as follows: KAGVTQTPRYLIKTRGQQVTLSCSPISGHRSVSWYQQTPGQGLQFLFEYFSETQRNKGNFPGRFSGRQFSNSRSEMNVSTLELGDSALYLCASGMGLAGSYEQYFGPGTRLTVT.

This clone rates as medium-sized (0.01 to 0.1%). V is TRBV4-2 and J is TRBJ2-7; 11 bases are a match to TRBD2. Germline CDR1 LGHNA, CDR2 YNFKEQ. The CDR3 totals 17 residues. With V trimmed by 4 bases and J by 5 bases, 13 bases remained unmatched. This CDR3 reads CASSPSLAGGPGDEQYF. The CDR3 coding sequence is TGTGCCAGCAGCCCTTCTCTAGCGGGGGGACCGGGGGACGAGCAGTACTTC.

The chain employs TRBV6-1 and TRBJ1-5; 10 nucleotides align to TRBD1. In germline, CDR1 is MNHNS, CDR2 SASEGT. This CDR3 contains 15 residues. V shed 6 bases, J shed 0 bases, and the junction held 2 bases outside the gene matches. In nucleotides, the CDR3 is TGTGCCAGCAGGCGACAGGGGGCTAGCAATCAGCCCCAGCATTTT. Its translation is CASRRQGASNQPQHF.

Only a few counts were recorded for this clone. The chain employs TRBV7-8 and TRBJ1-1; D is unresolved. Germline CDR1 reads SGHVS; CDR2 reads FQNEAQ. The germline V and J ends were trimmed by 3 bases and 0 bases, with 2 bases remaining between them. The CDR3 is 12 amino acids. DNA for the CDR3: TGTGCCAGCAGCTTCGTGAACACTGAAGCTTTCTTT. It codes for CASSFVNTEAFF.

This clone was seen only once. This chain uses TRBV19 with TRBJ1-5; 11 positions match TRBD1. This CDR3 comprises 19 residues. The J segment lost 2 bases and the V segment lost 7 bases, leaving 16 bases of the junction unmatched. Germline lookup yields CDR1 LNHDA and CDR2 SQIVND (reference sequence). In nucleotides, the CDR3 is TGTGCCAGTACCGATCGGTGGGGACAGGGGGTATCAGGCAATCAGCCCCAGCATTTT. It encodes CASTDRWGQGVSGNQPQHF. The whole variable domain, filled in from reference TRBV19 and TRBJ1-5, reads DGGITQSPKYLFRKEGQNVTLSCEQNLNHDAMYWYRQDPGQGLRLIYYSQIVNDFQKGDIAEGYSVSREKKESFPLTVTSAQKNPTAFYLCASTDRWGQGVSGNQPQHFGDGTRLSIL.

CDR3 bases: TGCAGCACAAGACAGGGTTTTGCCCAAGAGACCCAGTACTTC. It translates to CSTRQGFAQETQYF. The rearrangement uses TRBV29-1 and TRBJ2-5; TRBD1 aligns across 7 bases. The germline V gene has CDR1 SQVTM and CDR2 ANQGSEA. The CDR3 runs to 14 residues. V shed 8 bases, J shed 1 base, and the junction held 10 bases outside the gene matches.

The chain joins TRBV10-3 to TRBJ1-1; the match to TRBD1 covers 8 bases. V was clipped by 3 bases and J by 7 bases; unmatched bases: 10. This CDR3 has 15 amino acids. The germline V gene encodes CDR1 ENHRY and CDR2 SYGVKD. CDR3 region: CAISDPPDRENEAFF. Written as DNA, the CDR3 is TGTGCCATCAGTGATCCCCCGGACAGGGAAAATGAAGCTTTCTTT.

J is TRBJ1-3 and V is TRBV11-2, with a possible D match to TRBD1 (5 bases). The germline V and J ends were trimmed by 3 bases and 2 bases, with 5 bases remaining between them. The CDR3 runs 13 residues. Germline lookup yields CDR1 SGHAT and CDR2 FQNNGV. The CDR3: CASSFRAGNTIYF. CDR3 nucleotide sequence: TGTGCCAGCAGCTTCAGGGCTGGAAACACCATATATTTT.

The CDR3 protein is CASSLVLAGYQETQYF. In DNA, the CDR3 is TGTGCCAGCAGCTTGGTGCTAGCGGGCTACCAAGAGACCCAGTACTTC. The rearrangement links TRBV5-6 to TRBJ2-5; 8 positions agree with TRBD2. Germline trimming cut 0 bases from V and 0 bases from J; bases unmatched to any gene: 4. The germline CDR1 and CDR2 sequences are SGHDT and YYEEEE. This CDR3 comprises 16 residues.

The chain employs TRBV11-1 and TRBJ2-1; D gene uncertain. Germline CDR1 is SGHAT and CDR2 is FQDESV (reference sequence). The CDR3 is made up of 18 amino acids. Trimming pared 5 bases from V and 4 bases from J, leaving 24 bases between. The CDR3 loop is CASSRGVVTLGEYNEQFF. In nucleotides, the CDR3 is TGTGCCAGCAGCCGCGGAGTGGTGACGCTTGGGGAATACAATGAGCAGTTCTTC.

The V call is TRBV7-9, the J call TRBJ2-3; no definite D call. Germline CDR1 is SEHNR and CDR2 is FQNEAQ (reference sequence). The V gene lost 5 bases and the J gene lost 3 bases, with 12 bases spanning the gap. There are 14 residues in the CDR3. The CDR3 DNA reads as TGTGCCAGCAGCATCAGCCTAGGAACAGATACGCAGTATTTT. As protein: CASSISLGTDTQYF.